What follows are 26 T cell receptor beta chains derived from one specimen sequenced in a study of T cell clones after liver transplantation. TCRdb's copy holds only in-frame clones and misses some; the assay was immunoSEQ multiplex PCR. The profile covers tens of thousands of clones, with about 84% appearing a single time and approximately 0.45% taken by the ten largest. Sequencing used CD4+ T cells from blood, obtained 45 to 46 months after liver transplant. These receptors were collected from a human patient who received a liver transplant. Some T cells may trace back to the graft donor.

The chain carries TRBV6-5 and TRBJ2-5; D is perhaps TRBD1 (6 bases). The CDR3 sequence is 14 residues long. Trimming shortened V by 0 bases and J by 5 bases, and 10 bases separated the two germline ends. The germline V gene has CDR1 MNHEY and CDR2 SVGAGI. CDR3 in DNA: TGTGCCAGCAGTTACTCGAGGGGGAAGGAGACCCAGTACTTC. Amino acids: CASSYSRGKETQYF.

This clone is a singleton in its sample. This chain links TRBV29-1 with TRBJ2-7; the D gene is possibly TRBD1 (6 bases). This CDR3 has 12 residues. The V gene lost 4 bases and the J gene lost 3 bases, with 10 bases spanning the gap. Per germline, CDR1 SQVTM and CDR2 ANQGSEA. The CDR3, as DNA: TGCAGCGTTGGGTGGGACAACTACGAGCAGTACTTC. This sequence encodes CSVGWDNYEQYF.

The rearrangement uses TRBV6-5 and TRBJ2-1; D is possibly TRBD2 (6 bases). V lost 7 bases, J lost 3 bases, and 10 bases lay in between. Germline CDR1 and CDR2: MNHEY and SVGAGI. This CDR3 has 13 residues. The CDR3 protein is CASTSTSYNEQFF. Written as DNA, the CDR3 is TGTGCCAGCACCTCGACTAGCTACAATGAGCAGTTCTTC.

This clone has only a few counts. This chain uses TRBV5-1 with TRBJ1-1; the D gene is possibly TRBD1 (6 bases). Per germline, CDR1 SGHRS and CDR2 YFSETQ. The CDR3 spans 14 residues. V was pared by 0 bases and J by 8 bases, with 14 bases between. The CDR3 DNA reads TGCGCCAGCAGCTTGGCCGGGGGAAGGGGGGAAGCTTTCTTT. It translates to CASSLAGGRGEAFF.

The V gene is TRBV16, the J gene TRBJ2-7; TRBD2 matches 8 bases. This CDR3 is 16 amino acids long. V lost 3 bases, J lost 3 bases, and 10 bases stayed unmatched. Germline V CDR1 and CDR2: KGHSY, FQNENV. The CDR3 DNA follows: TGTGCCAGCAGCCAGGCACCGGGACTAGAGATCTACGAGCAGTACTTC. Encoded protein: CASSQAPGLEIYEQYF.

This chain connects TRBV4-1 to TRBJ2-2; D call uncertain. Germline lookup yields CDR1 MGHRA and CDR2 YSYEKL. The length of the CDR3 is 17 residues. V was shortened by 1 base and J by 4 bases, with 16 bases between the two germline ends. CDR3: CASSQGWWAPSTGELFF. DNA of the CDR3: TGCGCCAGCAGCCAAGGGTGGTGGGCCCCGAGCACCGGGGAGCTGTTTTTT.

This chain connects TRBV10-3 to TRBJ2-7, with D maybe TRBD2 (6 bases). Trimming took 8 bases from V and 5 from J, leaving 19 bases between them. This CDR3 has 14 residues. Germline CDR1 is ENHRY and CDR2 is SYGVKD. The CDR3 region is CAIAPRGGTNEQYF. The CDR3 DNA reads TGTGCCATCGCACCCCGGGGCGGGACGAACGAGCAGTACTTC.

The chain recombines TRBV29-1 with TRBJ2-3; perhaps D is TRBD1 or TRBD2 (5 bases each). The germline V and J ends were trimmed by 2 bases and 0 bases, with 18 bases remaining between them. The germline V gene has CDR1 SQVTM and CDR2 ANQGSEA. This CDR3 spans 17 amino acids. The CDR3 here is CSVENGTRFLSTDTQYF. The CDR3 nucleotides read TGCAGCGTTGAAAACGGGACCCGGTTTCTTAGCACAGATACGCAGTATTTT.

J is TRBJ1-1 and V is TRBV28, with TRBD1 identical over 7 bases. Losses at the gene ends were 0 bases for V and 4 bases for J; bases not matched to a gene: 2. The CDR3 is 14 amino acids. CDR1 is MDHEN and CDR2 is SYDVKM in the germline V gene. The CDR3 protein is CASSLWAGGTEAFF. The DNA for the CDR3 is TGTGCCAGCAGTTTATGGGCAGGGGGCACTGAAGCTTTCTTT.

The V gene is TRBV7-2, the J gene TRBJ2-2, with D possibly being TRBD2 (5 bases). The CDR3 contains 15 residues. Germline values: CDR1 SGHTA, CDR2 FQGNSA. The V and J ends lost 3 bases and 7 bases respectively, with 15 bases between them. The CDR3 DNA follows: TGTGCCAGCAGCTTCGACGGGATTAAGGTCGGGGAGCTGTTTTTT. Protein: CASSFDGIKVGELFF.

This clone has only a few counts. The CDR3 nucleotides read TGTGCCAGAAGCTTGGGAGAGACTAGCGGGAGGATCCCGAGCGAGCAGTACTTC. This sequence encodes CARSLGETSGRIPSEQYF. The chain has TRBV5-3 and TRBJ2-7; 13 positions agree with TRBD2. TRBV5-3 is an ORF, and what it does is uncertain. This CDR3 spans 18 amino acids. V was pared by 0 bases and J by 6 bases, with 12 bases of the junction left unmatched.

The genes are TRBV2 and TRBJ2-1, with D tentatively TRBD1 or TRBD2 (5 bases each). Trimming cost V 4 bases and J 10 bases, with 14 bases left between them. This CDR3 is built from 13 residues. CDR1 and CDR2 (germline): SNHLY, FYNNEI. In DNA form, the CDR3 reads TGTGCCAGCAGTGGGGACGGTGTAGGGGAGCAGTTCTTC. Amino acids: CASSGDGVGEQFF.

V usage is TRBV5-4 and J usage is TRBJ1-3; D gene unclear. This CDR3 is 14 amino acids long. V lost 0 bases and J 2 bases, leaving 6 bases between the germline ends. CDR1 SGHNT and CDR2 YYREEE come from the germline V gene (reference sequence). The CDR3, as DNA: TGTGCCAGCAGCTTGGGCAGGCCTGGAAACACCATATATTTT. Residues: CASSLGRPGNTIYF.

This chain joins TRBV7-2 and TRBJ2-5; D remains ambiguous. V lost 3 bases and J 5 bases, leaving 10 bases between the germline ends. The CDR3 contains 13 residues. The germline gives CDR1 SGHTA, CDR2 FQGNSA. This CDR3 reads CASSFGPGETQYF. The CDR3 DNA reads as TGTGCCAGCAGCTTCGGTCCCGGGGAGACCCAGTACTTC. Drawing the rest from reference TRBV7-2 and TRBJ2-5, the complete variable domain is GAGVSQSPSNKVTEKGKDVELRCDPISGHTALYWYRQSLGQGLEFLIYFQGNSAPDKSGLPSDRFSAERTGGSVSTLTIQRTQQEDSAVYLCASSFGPGETQYFGPGTRLLVL.

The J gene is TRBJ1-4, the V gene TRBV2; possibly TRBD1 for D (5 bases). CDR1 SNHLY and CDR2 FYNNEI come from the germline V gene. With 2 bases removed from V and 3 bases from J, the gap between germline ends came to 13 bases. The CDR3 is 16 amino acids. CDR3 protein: CASSEIGRGPNEKLFF. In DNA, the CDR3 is TGTGCCAGCAGTGAAATTGGTAGGGGCCCTAATGAAAAACTGTTTTTT. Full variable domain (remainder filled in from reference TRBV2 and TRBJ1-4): EPEVTQTPSHQVTQMGQEVILRCVPISNHLYFYWYRQILGQKVEFLVSFYNNEISEKSEIFDDQFSVERPDGSNFTLKIRSTKLEDSAMYFCASSEIGRGPNEKLFFGSGTQLSVL.

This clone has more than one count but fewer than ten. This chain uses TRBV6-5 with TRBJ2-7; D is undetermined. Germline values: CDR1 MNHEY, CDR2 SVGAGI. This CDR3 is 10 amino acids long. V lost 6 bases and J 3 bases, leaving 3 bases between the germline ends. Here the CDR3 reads CASRDYEQYF. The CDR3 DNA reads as TGTGCCAGCAGGGACTACGAGCAGTACTTC.

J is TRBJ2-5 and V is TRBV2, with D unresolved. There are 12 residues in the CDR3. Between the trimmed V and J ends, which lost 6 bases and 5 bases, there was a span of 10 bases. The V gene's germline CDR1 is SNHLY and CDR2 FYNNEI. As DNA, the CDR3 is TGTGCCAGCAGCGACCTGTGGGAGACCCAGTACTTC. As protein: CASSDLWETQYF. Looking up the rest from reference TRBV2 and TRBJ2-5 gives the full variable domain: EPEVTQTPSHQVTQMGQEVILRCVPISNHLYFYWYRQILGQKVEFLVSFYNNEISEKSEIFDDQFSVERPDGSNFTLKIRSTKLEDSAMYFCASSDLWETQYFGPGTRLLVL.

The CDR3 sequence is CASGDRRQTNYGYTF. The CDR3 coding sequence is TGTGCCAGCGGGGACAGGAGACAAACTAACTATGGCTACACCTTC. The chain is built from TRBV6-5 and TRBJ1-2, with TRBD1 matching 8 bases. The CDR3 runs 15 residues. Germline CDR1 is MNHEY and CDR2 is SVGAGI. Germline trimming cut 8 bases from V and 0 bases from J; bases unmatched to any gene: 8.

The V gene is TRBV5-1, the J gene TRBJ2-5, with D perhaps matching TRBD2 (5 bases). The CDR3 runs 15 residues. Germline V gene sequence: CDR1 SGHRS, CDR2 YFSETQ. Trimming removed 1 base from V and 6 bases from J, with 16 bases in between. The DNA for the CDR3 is TGCGCCAGCAGCTTGTCCGCTTTAGAGGGCAAGACCCAGTACTTC. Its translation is CASSLSALEGKTQYF.

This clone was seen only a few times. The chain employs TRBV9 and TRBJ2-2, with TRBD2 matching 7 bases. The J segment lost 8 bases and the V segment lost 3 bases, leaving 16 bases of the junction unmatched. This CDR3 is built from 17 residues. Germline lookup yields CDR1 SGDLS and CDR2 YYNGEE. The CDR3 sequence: CASSGGLREGRSGELFF. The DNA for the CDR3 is TGTGCCAGCAGCGGGGGCCTGAGGGAGGGCCGGTCAGGGGAGCTGTTTTTT.

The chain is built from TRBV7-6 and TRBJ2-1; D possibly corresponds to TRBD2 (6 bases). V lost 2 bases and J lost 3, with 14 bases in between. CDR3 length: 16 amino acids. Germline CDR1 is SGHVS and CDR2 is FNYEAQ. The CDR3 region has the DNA TGTGCCAGCAGCTTAAGTTGGGCGGGGAGCTACAATGAGCAGTTCTTC. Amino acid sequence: CASSLSWAGSYNEQFF.

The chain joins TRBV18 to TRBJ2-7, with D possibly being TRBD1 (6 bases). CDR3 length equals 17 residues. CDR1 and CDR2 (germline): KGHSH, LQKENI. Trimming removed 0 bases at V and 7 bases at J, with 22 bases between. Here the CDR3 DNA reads TGTGCCAGCTCACCACCGGGGGCGAGGACAAATAAGGGGGAGCAGTACTTC. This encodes CASSPPGARTNKGEQYF.

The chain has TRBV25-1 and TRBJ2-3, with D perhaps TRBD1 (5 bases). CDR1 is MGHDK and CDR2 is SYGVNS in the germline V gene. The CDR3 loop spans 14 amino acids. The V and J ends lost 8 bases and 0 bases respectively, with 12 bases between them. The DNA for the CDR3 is TGTGCCAGCTCCGTGACAGAAAGCACAGATACGCAGTATTTT. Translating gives CASSVTESTDTQYF.

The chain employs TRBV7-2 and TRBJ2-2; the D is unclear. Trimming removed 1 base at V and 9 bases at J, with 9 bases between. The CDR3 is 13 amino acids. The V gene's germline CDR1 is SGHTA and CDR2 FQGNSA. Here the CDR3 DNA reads TGTGCCAGCAGCTTAGGGGCGGAGTGGGAGCTGTTTTTT. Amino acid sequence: CASSLGAEWELFF.

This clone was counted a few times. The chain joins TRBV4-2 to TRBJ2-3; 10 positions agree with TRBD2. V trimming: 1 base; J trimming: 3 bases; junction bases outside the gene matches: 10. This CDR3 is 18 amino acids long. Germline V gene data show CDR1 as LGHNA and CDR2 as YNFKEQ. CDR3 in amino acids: CASSQGHGPSGRTDTQYF. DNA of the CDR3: TGTGCCAGCAGCCAAGGCCACGGACCTAGCGGGAGAACAGATACGCAGTATTTT.

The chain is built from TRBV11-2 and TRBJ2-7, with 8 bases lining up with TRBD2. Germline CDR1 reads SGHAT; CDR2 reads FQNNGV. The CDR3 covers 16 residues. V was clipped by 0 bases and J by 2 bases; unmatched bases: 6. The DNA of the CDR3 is TGTGCCAGCAGCTTAGAGAGGCTAGCGGGCCCCTACGAGCAGTACTTC. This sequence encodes CASSLERLAGPYEQYF.